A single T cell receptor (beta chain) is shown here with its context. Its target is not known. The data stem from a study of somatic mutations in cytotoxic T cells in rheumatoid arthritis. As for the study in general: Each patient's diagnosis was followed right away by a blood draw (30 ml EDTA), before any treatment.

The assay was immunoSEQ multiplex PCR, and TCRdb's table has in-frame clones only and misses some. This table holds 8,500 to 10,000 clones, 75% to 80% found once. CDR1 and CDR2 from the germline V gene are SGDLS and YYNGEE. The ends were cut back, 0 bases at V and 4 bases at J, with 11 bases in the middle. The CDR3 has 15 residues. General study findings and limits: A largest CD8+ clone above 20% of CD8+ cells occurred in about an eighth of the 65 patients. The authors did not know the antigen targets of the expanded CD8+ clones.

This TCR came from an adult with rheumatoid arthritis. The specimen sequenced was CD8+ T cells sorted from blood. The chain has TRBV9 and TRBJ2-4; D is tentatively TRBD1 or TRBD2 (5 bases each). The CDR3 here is CASSVGGAVKNIQYF. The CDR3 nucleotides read TGTGCCAGCAGCGTAGGAGGGGCGGTTAAAAACATTCAGTACTTC.